Below are 32 T cell receptor beta chains sequenced from a single sample in a study of T cell responses to AZD1222 COVID-19 vaccine. The repertoire was sequenced with immunoSEQ multiplex PCR; TCRdb's copy has only in-frame clones and lacks some. The table includes 150,000 to 190,000 clones, 90% detected once. Sequencing was performed on peripheral blood, taken on day 0 of AZD1222 vaccination. The receptors shown here come from an adult in good health.

The genes are TRBV28 and TRBJ1-3; D call uncertain. Trimming removed 6 bases from V and 6 bases from J, with 15 bases in between. CDR1 is MDHEN, CDR2 SYDVKM, per germline. The CDR3 loop spans 14 amino acids. The chain's CDR3 is CASSSGTKENTIYF. CDR3 coding DNA: TGTGCCAGCAGCTCGGGTACAAAGGAAAACACCATATATTTT.

This chain links TRBV6-6 with TRBJ1-2; no clear D. V shed 2 bases and J shed 2 bases, with 9 bases lying between them. Germline V gives CDR1 MNHNY, CDR2 SVGAGI (reference sequence). CDR3 length: 14 residues. The CDR3 DNA follows: TGTGCCAGCAGTTACCCCGACGGAAACTATGGCTACACCTTC. Its translation is CASSYPDGNYGYTF.

This sequence joins TRBV28 and TRBJ1-4; no clear D. The germline V gene encodes CDR1 MDHEN and CDR2 SYDVKM. V lost 6 bases, J lost 6 bases, and 8 bases lay in between. The CDR3 length is 12 residues. The DNA of the CDR3 is TGTGCCAGCAGGCTTGCCGATGAAAAACTGTTTTTT. Its translation is CASRLADEKLFF.

V and J are TRBV13 and TRBJ2-2; no clear D. Germline CDR1 reads PRHDT; CDR2 reads FYEKMQ (reference sequence). The CDR3 sequence is 13 residues long. V gave up 5 bases and J gave up 3 bases, with 7 bases separating them. The CDR3 spells CASSTQYTGELFF. For the CDR3, the DNA is TGTGCCAGCAGCACGCAATACACCGGGGAGCTGTTTTTT.

This chain connects TRBV11-1 to TRBJ1-2; possible D gene TRBD1, 5 bases. Per the germline V gene, CDR1 is SGHAT and CDR2 is FQDESV (reference sequence). V gave up 2 bases and J gave up 4 bases, with 17 bases separating them. This CDR3 has 16 amino acids. DNA for the CDR3: TGTGCCAGCAGCTTACAAGATCAGGGAGGGAGCTATGGCTACACCTTC. Translation: CASSLQDQGGSYGYTF.

The chain is built from TRBV2 and TRBJ2-1; TRBD1 might be the D (6 bases). The CDR3 is 16 amino acids. Germline V gene data show CDR1 as SNHLY and CDR2 as FYNNEI. Deletions cut 1 base from V and 0 bases from J, with 10 bases between. CDR3 protein: CASSEVVGGSYNEQFF. For the CDR3, the DNA is TGTGCCAGCAGTGAAGTCGTAGGGGGCTCCTACAATGAGCAGTTCTTC.

The chain couples TRBV3-1 (or the pseudogene TRBV3-2) to TRBJ2-3; unclear D gene. The CDR3 runs 15 residues. Germline V gives CDR1 LGHDT, CDR2 YNNKEL (reference sequence). The ends were cut back, 0 bases at V and 0 bases at J, with 7 bases in the middle. In DNA, the CDR3 is TGTGCCAGCAGCCAAGAAGACGATAGCACAGATACGCAGTATTTT. Amino acids: CASSQEDDSTDTQYF.

V gene TRBV27 combines with J gene TRBJ2-3; 14 bases are shared with TRBD2. Germline trimming cut 3 bases from V and 7 bases from J; bases unmatched to any gene: 9. The CDR3 is 17 amino acids. The germline gives CDR1 MNHEY, CDR2 SMNVEV (reference sequence). CDR3 sequence (DNA): TGTGCCAGCAGTTTTGGAGGGACTAGCGGGAGTATAAATACGCAGTATTTT. Its translation: CASSFGGTSGSINTQYF.

The V call is TRBV2, the J call TRBJ2-7; D ambiguous. This CDR3 region has 15 residues. Germline-derived CDR1 and CDR2 are SNHLY and FYNNEI. V gave up 4 bases and J gave up 0 bases, with 13 bases separating them. CDR3 protein: CASSVRGQSSYEQYF. The DNA of the CDR3 is TGTGCCAGCAGTGTACGTGGGCAAAGCTCCTACGAGCAGTACTTC.

The chain joins TRBV20-1 to TRBJ1-5; no clear D. Trimming took 3 bases from V and 11 from J, leaving 17 bases between them. Germline CDR1 reads DFQATT; CDR2 reads SNEGSKA (reference sequence). The CDR3 is made up of 13 amino acids. CDR3 DNA sequence: TGCAGTGCTAGTTGGAGAGGGCTCGGATCCCAGCATTTT. Translation: CSASWRGLGSQHF.

The chain couples TRBV2 to TRBJ2-2; D possibly corresponds to TRBD1 (5 bases). Germline V gene lookup returns CDR1 SNHLY and CDR2 FYNNEI. V lost 7 bases, J lost 0 bases, and 9 bases lay in between. This CDR3 region has 14 residues. CDR3 nucleotide sequence: TGTGCCAGCATGACAGAATCGAACACCGGGGAGCTGTTTTTT. Residues: CASMTESNTGELFF.

The chain combines TRBV27 with TRBJ1-4; D is uncertain. Trimming took off 2 bases at V and 8 bases at J, with 9 bases between the two ends. The CDR3 runs 13 residues. Germline values: CDR1 MNHEY, CDR2 SMNVEV (reference sequence). The CDR3 region has the DNA TGTGCCAGCAGTTTAGCAGGAGGAGAAAAACTGTTTTTT. Amino acids: CASSLAGGEKLFF.

This chain uses TRBV19 with TRBJ2-7; TRBD1 matches at 11 bases. The germline CDR1 and CDR2 sequences are LNHDA and SQIVND (reference sequence). After removal of 3 bases from V and 2 bases from J, the junction contained 3 bases not matched to a gene. This CDR3 contains 15 residues. DNA of the CDR3: TGTGCCAGTAGTATTGCGGGACAGGGGGCCTACGAGCAGTACTTC. Translated: CASSIAGQGAYEQYF.

This sequence joins TRBV7-2 and TRBJ2-1, with 7 bases fitting TRBD2. V shed 5 bases, J shed 2 bases, and the junction held 6 bases outside the gene matches. Germline V gene lookup returns CDR1 SGHTA and CDR2 FQGNSA. The CDR3 contains 15 residues. In DNA, the CDR3 is TGTGCCAGCAGCCTGCGGGAGAGTACCTACAATGAGCAGTTCTTC. It encodes CASSLRESTYNEQFF.

This chain links TRBV11-2 with TRBJ1-2; D is perhaps TRBD1 (6 bases). Trimming shortened V by 1 base and J by 8 bases, and 14 bases separated the two germline ends. The CDR3 consists of 14 residues. Germline V lookup: CDR1 SGHAT, CDR2 FQNNGV. CDR3 sequence: CASSLVVRGGGYTF. DNA of the CDR3: TGTGCCAGCAGCTTAGTTGTCAGGGGCGGCGGCTACACCTTC. Combining the CDR3 with reference TRBV11-2 and TRBJ1-2 gives the whole variable domain EAGVAQSPRYKIIEKRQSVAFWCNPISGHATLYWYQQILGQGPKLLIQFQNNGVVDDSQLPKDRFSAERLKGVDSTLKIQPAKLEDSAVYLCASSLVVRGGGYTFGSGTRLTVV.

This clone was counted between two and nine times. V gene TRBV27 combines with J gene TRBJ2-2; D remains ambiguous. Trimming cost V 2 bases and J 5 bases, with 6 bases left between them. The CDR3 is made up of 13 amino acids. Germline CDR1 MNHEY, CDR2 SMNVEV (reference sequence). The CDR3 coding sequence is TGTGCCAGCAGTTTAATTTTTACCGGGGAGCTGTTTTTT. Encoded protein: CASSLIFTGELFF.

J is TRBJ2-5 and V is TRBV7-6, with a possible D match to TRBD1 (6 bases). Trimming cost V 5 bases and J 2 bases, with 12 bases left between them. There are 14 residues in the CDR3. Germline-derived CDR1 and CDR2 are SGHVS and FNYEAQ. The CDR3 loop is CASSHKTGQETQYF. Here the CDR3 DNA reads TGTGCCAGCAGCCATAAGACAGGTCAAGAGACCCAGTACTTC.

V gene TRBV4-2 combines with J gene TRBJ2-6; TRBD2 agrees at 9 bases. The CDR3 covers 20 residues. Losses at the gene ends were 2 bases for V and 2 bases for J; bases not matched to a gene: 13. Germline V gene lookup returns CDR1 LGHNA and CDR2 YNFKEQ. The CDR3 here is CASSQPARTSDFPGANVLTF. The CDR3 DNA sequence: TGTGCCAGCAGCCAACCTGCCCGGACTAGCGATTTCCCTGGGGCCAACGTCCTGACTTTC.

This clone occurred a few times. The chain uses TRBV4-2 and TRBJ2-2; D may correspond to TRBD1 or TRBD2 (5 bases each). The V end lost 1 base, the J end lost 3 bases, and 9 bases lay between the germline ends. This CDR3 has 15 amino acids. Germline V gives CDR1 LGHNA, CDR2 YNFKEQ. CDR3 in DNA: TGTGCCAGCAGCCAAGCACTAGGGGACACCGGGGAGCTGTTTTTT. This gives the protein CASSQALGDTGELFF.

The rearrangement uses TRBV24-1 and TRBJ1-5, with TRBD1 matching 7 bases. The V gene end was trimmed by 0 bases and the J gene end by 1 base; junction bases not matched to a gene: 8. The CDR3 loop spans 18 amino acids. Germline lookup yields CDR1 KGHDR and CDR2 SFDVKD. Written as DNA, the CDR3 is TGTGCCACCAGTGATTTGGGGCGACAGGGTCTGAGCAATCAGCCCCAGCATTTT. As protein: CATSDLGRQGLSNQPQHF.

This rearrangement joins TRBV10-3 to TRBJ1-1, with TRBD1 matching over 7 bases. This CDR3 comprises 14 residues. Germline V lookup: CDR1 ENHRY, CDR2 SYGVKD. V lost 6 bases to trimming and J lost 6 bases; unmatched junction nucleotides: 10. The CDR3 coding sequence is TGTGCCATCAGGGAGAGGGGGCTGGGCGCTGAAGCTTTCTTT. This translates into CAIRERGLGAEAFF.

This clone has just a few counts. The rearrangement uses TRBV10-3 and TRBJ2-6; TRBD1 is a possible D gene (6 bases). Trimming removed 7 bases at V and 3 bases at J, with 7 bases between. CDR3 length: 13 amino acids. Germline CDR1 and CDR2: ENHRY and SYGVKD. DNA for the CDR3: TGTGCCATCACAGGGGATGGGGCCAACGTCCTGACTTTC. This encodes CAITGDGANVLTF.

The chain uses TRBV2 and TRBJ2-3; 10 nucleotides match TRBD2. Germline V CDR1 and CDR2: SNHLY, FYNNEI. This CDR3 comprises 16 residues. V lost 6 bases to trimming and J lost 1 base; unmatched junction nucleotides: 7. The CDR3 DNA sequence: TGTGCCAGCAGCCCCGGACTAGCGGAGCGCACAGATACGCAGTATTTT. Protein: CASSPGLAERTDTQYF.

The V gene is TRBV6-5, the J gene TRBJ1-5; weak D call: TRBD1 (5 bases). Germline V CDR1 and CDR2: MNHEY, SVGAGI. The CDR3 extends over 14 amino acids. The CDR3 DNA is TGTGTTACGGCGAGGGGTGGGAGCAATCAGCCCCAGCATTTT. This translates into CVTARGGSNQPQHF.

The V gene is TRBV19, the J gene TRBJ1-2; maybe TRBD1 (6 bases). Trimming pared 5 bases from V and 7 bases from J, leaving 20 bases between. The germline V gene has CDR1 LNHDA and CDR2 SQIVND (reference sequence). This CDR3 is 15 amino acids long. CDR3 amino acids: CASSYLEGGGGGYTF. In DNA form, the CDR3 reads TGTGCCAGTAGTTATCTCGAAGGAGGGGGAGGTGGCTACACCTTC.

The chain employs TRBV6-5 and TRBJ2-1; the D is unclear. This CDR3 is built from 12 residues. V gave up 6 bases and J gave up 4 bases, with 7 bases separating them. Germline CDR1 reads MNHEY; CDR2 reads SVGAGI. The CDR3 DNA reads as TGTGCCAGCAGGCAAGGGTACAATGAGCAGTTCTTC. Its protein is CASRQGYNEQFF.

The rearrangement joins TRBV11-3 to TRBJ2-3; D is unclear. Trimming took off 5 bases at V and 1 base at J, with 10 bases between the two ends. Germline loops: CDR1 SGHNT, CDR2 YENEEA. The CDR3 runs 14 residues. The CDR3 region is CASSPSLGTDTQYF. The CDR3 nucleotides are TGTGCCAGCAGCCCATCCCTCGGCACAGATACGCAGTATTTT.

The rearrangement uses TRBV6-4 and TRBJ1-3; D unresolved. Trimming shortened V by 5 bases and J by 4 bases, and 15 bases separated the two germline ends. Germline CDR1 reads MRHNA; CDR2 reads SNTAGT. This CDR3 has 15 amino acids. In DNA form, the CDR3 reads TGTGCCAGCAGTCTCACTACGGACGCGGGAAACACCATATATTTT. Translated, it gives CASSLTTDAGNTIYF.

V gene TRBV9 combines with J gene TRBJ1-3; no clear D gene. Germline V lookup: CDR1 SGDLS, CDR2 YYNGEE. The CDR3 spans 14 residues. The V end lost 0 bases, the J end lost 10 bases, and 14 bases lay between the germline ends. This chain's CDR3 is CASSVVPREGTIYF. As DNA, the CDR3 is TGTGCCAGCAGCGTAGTTCCGAGGGAGGGTACCATATATTTT. Looking up the rest from reference TRBV9 and TRBJ1-3 gives the full variable domain: DSGVTQTPKHLITATGQRVTLRCSPRSGDLSVYWYQQSLDQGLQFLIQYYNGEERAKGNILERFSAQQFPDLHSELNLSSLELGDSALYFCASSVVPREGTIYFGEGSWLTVV.

The chain employs TRBV27 and TRBJ2-7, with D possibly TRBD2 on 6 matching bases. V was pared by 2 bases and J by 0 bases, with 14 bases between. Germline CDR1 reads MNHEY; CDR2 reads SMNVEV (reference sequence). CDR3 length: 16 amino acids. The CDR3 DNA reads as TGTGCCAGCAGTTTAAGGCTAGCGAGTGCCTCCTACGAGCAGTACTTC. Protein sequence: CASSLRLASASYEQYF.

The chain joins TRBV25-1 to TRBJ2-7, with 9 bases identical to TRBD1. The CDR3 loop spans 15 amino acids. Losses at the gene ends were 4 bases for V and 3 bases for J; bases not matched to a gene: 7. CDR1 and CDR2 from the germline V gene are MGHDK and SYGVNS. Here the CDR3 reads CASSVWTGEFYEQYF. DNA for the CDR3: TGTGCCAGCAGTGTATGGACAGGGGAGTTCTACGAGCAGTACTTC.

The chain employs TRBV7-9 and TRBJ2-5, with 10 bases identical to TRBD2. The V gene end was trimmed by 8 bases and the J gene end by 2 bases; junction bases not matched to a gene: 2. Germline loops: CDR1 SEHNR, CDR2 FQNEAQ (reference sequence). CDR3 length: 13 amino acids. CDR3 sequence reads: CASGLAEQETQYF. CDR3 DNA sequence: TGTGCCAGCGGACTAGCGGAACAAGAGACCCAGTACTTC.